These T cell receptor beta chains were read from a single sample in a study of blood T cell repertoires in COVID-19. Using immunoSEQ multiplex PCR, the repertoire was profiled, and TCRdb retains in-frame clones only, with some absent. The sample records 95,000 to 110,000 clones, over 65% being singletons. The specimen sequenced was peripheral blood. These receptors all stem from a human donor in a cohort sampled during active COVID-19. CDR3s include the opening cysteine and the closing phenylalanine or tryptophan. The order of the fields is V gene, J gene, D gene, CDR3 protein, CDR3 DNA. D genes are given only for firm matches.

>TRBV12-3/TRBV12-4|TRBJ1-1|TRBD1
CASSQGVTEAFF
TGTGCCAGCAGCCAGGGGGTCACTGAAGCTTTCTTT
>TRBV12-3/TRBV12-4|TRBJ1-1|NA
CASSLSGISDAFF
TGTGCCAGCAGTTTGTCAGGGATTTCGGATGCTTTCTTT
>TRBV7-3|TRBJ1-1|NA
CASSLYQNTEAFF
TGTGCCAGCAGCCTCTATCAGAACACTGAAGCTTTCTTT
>TRBV9|TRBJ1-1|NA
CASSVDGGMNTEAFF
TGTGCCAGCAGCGTAGATGGGGGGATGAACACTGAAGCTTTCTTT
>TRBV11-2|TRBJ2-7|NA
CASSFSGSYEQYF
TGTGCCAGCAGCTTTTCAGGGTCCTACGAGCAGTACTTC
>TRBV5-1|TRBJ2-1|NA
CASSLGTRTNSEQFF
TGCGCCAGCAGCTTGGGGACGAGGACTAACAGTGAGCAGTTCTTC
>TRBV7-3|TRBJ2-3|TRBD2
CASSSLAGERKDTQYF
TGTGCCAGCAGCTCTCTAGCGGGGGAAAGGAAGGATACGCAGTATTTT
>TRBV6-2/TRBV6-3|TRBJ1-2|TRBD1
CASSGDRGSGYTF
TGTGCCAGCAGTGGGGACAGGGGAAGTGGCTACACCTTC
>TRBV5-1|TRBJ1-1|TRBD1
CASSLTPVGQQNTEAFF
TGCGCCAGCAGCTTGACCCCAGTGGGACAGCAAAACACTGAAGCTTTCTTT
>TRBV7-8|TRBJ2-5|NA
CASSLATWTLQETQYF
TGTGCCAGCAGCTTAGCTACCTGGACACTACAAGAGACCCAGTACTTC
>TRBV3-1/TRBV3-2|TRBJ2-5|NA
CASSQRGSLETQYF
TGTGCCAGCAGCCAACGGGGTAGTCTTGAGACCCAGTACTTC
>TRBV3-1/TRBV3-2|TRBJ2-1|NA
CASTLAGANNEQFF
TGTGCCAGCACCCTTGCGGGGGCCAACAATGAGCAGTTCTTC
>TRBV5-1|TRBJ1-2|NA
CASSVGGGNYGYTF
TGCGCCAGCAGCGTCGGGGGAGGAAACTATGGCTACACCTTC
>TRBV3-1/TRBV3-2|TRBJ2-7|TRBD2
CASSPTSGGYEQYF
TGTGCCAGCAGCCCGACTAGCGGGGGCTACGAGCAGTACTTC
>TRBV9|TRBJ2-6|TRBD1
CASSATGGLSGANVLTF
TGTGCCAGCAGCGCAACAGGGGGGCTCTCTGGGGCCAACGTCCTGACTTTC
>TRBV25-1|TRBJ2-7|TRBD2
CASSPGTSGGYEQYF
TGTGCCAGCAGTCCAGGGACTAGCGGGGGTTACGAGCAGTACTTC
>TRBV15|TRBJ1-4|TRBD1
CATSRTGVPTNEKLFF
TGTGCCACCAGCAGAACAGGGGTGCCCACTAATGAAAAACTGTTTTTT
>TRBV11-2|TRBJ1-1|NA
CASSFRRGTRGTSNTEAFF
TGTGCCAGCAGCTTCCGCCGGGGAACCCGCGGTACATCGAACACTGAAGCTTTCTTT
>TRBV13|TRBJ2-1|NA
CASSPLGVYNEQFF
TGTGCCAGCAGCCCGCTAGGGGTATACAATGAGCAGTTCTTC
>TRBV5-8|TRBJ2-5|TRBD2
CASSSTQGLAGGRETQYF
TGTGCCAGCAGCTCCACCCAGGGACTAGCGGGGGGTCGAGAGACCCAGTACTTC
>TRBV9|TRBJ1-5|TRBD1
CASSPGQGDYQPQHF
TGTGCCAGCAGCCCTGGACAGGGAGATTATCAGCCCCAGCATTTT
>TRBV15|TRBJ1-4|NA
CATSRPRQVLNEKLFF
TGTGCCACCAGCAGACCAAGACAGGTACTAAATGAAAAACTGTTTTTT
>TRBV19|TRBJ1-5|TRBD1
CASSMTGNQPQHF
TGTGCCAGTAGTATGACAGGGAATCAGCCCCAGCATTTT
>TRBV3-1/TRBV3-2|TRBJ1-2|TRBD1
CASSHRTGGPVGYTF
TGTGCCAGCAGCCACCGGACAGGGGGCCCTGTTGGCTACACCTTC
>TRBV6-2/TRBV6-3|TRBJ2-1|TRBD2
CASSWGSGGAWFF
TGTGCCAGCAGTTGGGGCAGCGGGGGGGCTTGGTTCTTC
>TRBV6-5|TRBJ2-3|TRBD2
CASSFRSGGLPDTQYF
TGTGCCAGCAGTTTCCGAAGCGGGGGGCTCCCAGATACGCAGTATTTT
>TRBV4-1|TRBJ1-3|TRBD1
CASSQGGGDRGYTIYF
TGCGCCAGCAGCCAAGGGGGAGGGGACAGGGGGTACACCATATATTTT
>TRBV11-2|TRBJ2-7|TRBD1
CASSFGTEAYEQYF
TGTGCCAGCAGCTTCGGGACAGAAGCCTACGAGCAGTACTTC
>TRBV4-1|TRBJ1-3|NA
CASSQDSGVRNTIYF
TGCGCCAGCAGCCAAGACAGCGGTGTTCGAAACACCATATATTTT
>TRBV2|TRBJ1-5|NA
CASSVGAPGNQPQHF
TGTGCCAGCAGTGTAGGGGCGCCGGGCAATCAGCCCCAGCATTTT
>TRBV15|TRBJ2-3|TRBD2
CATSRDRLAGGGDTQYF
TGTGCCACCAGCAGAGATCGGCTAGCGGGGGGAGGGGATACGCAGTATTTT
>TRBV15|TRBJ2-2|NA
CATSLNRYTGELFF
TGTGCCACCAGCCTCAATCGGTACACCGGGGAGCTGTTTTTT
>TRBV7-9|TRBJ2-1|TRBD2
CASSSSPSGGAYNEQFF
TGTGCCAGCAGCTCGTCCCCTAGCGGGGGGGCCTACAATGAGCAGTTCTTC